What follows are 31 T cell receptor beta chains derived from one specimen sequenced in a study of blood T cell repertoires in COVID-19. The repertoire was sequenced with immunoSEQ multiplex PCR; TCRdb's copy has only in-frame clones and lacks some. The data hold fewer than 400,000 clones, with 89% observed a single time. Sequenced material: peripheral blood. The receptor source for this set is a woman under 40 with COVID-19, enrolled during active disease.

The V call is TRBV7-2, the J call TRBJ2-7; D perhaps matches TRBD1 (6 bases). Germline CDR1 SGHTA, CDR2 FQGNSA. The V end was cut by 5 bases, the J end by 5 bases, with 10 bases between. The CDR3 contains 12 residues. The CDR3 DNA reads TGTGCCAGCAGCCGTACAGGGAACGAGCAGTACTTC. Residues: CASSRTGNEQYF.

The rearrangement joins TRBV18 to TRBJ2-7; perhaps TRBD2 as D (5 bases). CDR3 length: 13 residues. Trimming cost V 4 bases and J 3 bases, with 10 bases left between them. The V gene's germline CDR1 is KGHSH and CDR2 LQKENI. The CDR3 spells CASSLTEGYEQYF. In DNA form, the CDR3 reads TGTGCCAGCTCACTAACCGAGGGCTACGAGCAGTACTTC. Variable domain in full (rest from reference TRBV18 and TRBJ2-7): NAGVMQNPRHLVRRRGQEARLRCSPMKGHSHVYWYRQLPEEGLKFMVYLQKENIIDESGMPKERFSAEFPKEGPSILRIQQVVRGDSAAYFCASSLTEGYEQYFGPGTRLTVT.

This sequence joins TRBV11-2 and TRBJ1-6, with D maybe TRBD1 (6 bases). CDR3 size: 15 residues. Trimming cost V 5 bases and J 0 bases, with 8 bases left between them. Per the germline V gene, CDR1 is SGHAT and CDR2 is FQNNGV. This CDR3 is CASSGGSSYNSPLHF. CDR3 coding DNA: TGTGCCAGCAGCGGGGGCAGCTCCTATAATTCACCCCTCCACTTT.

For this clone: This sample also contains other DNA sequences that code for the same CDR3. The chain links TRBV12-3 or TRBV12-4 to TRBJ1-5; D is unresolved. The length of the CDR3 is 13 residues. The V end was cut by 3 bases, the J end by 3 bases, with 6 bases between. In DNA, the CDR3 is TGTGCCAGCAGTTTGACTACCAATCAGCCCCAGCATTTT. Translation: CASSLTTNQPQHF.

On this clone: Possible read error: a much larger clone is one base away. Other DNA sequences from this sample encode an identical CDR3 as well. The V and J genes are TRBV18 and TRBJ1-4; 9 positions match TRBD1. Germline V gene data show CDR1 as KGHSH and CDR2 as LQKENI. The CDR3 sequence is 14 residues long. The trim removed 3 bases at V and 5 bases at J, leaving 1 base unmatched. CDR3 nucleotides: TGTGCCAGCTCACCGGGACAGGGAAATGAAAAACTGTTTTTT. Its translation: CASSPGQGNEKLFF.

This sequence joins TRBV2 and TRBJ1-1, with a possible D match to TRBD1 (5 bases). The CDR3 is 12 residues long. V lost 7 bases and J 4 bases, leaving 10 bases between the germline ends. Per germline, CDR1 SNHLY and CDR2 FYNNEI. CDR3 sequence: CASNQGGTEAFF. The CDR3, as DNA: TGTGCCAGCAACCAGGGCGGCACTGAAGCTTTCTTT.

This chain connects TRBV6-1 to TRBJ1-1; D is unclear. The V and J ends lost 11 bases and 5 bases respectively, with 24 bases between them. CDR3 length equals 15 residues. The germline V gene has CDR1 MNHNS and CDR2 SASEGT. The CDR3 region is CASRSIAGRRTEAFF. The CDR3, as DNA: TGTGCCTCACGCAGCATAGCGGGGAGGAGGACTGAAGCTTTCTTT.

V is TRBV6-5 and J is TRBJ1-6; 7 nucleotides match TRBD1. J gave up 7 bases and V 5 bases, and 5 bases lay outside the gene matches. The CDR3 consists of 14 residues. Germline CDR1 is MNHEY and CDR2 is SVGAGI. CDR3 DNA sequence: TGTGCCAGCAGTCGGGACAGAATAAATTCACCCCTCCACTTT. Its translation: CASSRDRINSPLHF.

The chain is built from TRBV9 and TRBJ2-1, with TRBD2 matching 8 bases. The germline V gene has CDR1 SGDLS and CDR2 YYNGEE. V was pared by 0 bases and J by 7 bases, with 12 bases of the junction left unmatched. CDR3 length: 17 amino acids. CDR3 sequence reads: CASSVAHGVAGPNEQFF. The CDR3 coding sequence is TGTGCCAGCAGCGTAGCCCACGGGGTAGCGGGGCCGAATGAGCAGTTCTTC.

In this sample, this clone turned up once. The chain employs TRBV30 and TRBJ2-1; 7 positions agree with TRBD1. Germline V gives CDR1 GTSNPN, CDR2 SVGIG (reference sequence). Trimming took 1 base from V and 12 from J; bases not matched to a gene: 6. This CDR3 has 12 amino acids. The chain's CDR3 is CAWSGQGLGQFF. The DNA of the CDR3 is TGTGCCTGGAGTGGACAGGGCCTAGGGCAGTTCTTC.

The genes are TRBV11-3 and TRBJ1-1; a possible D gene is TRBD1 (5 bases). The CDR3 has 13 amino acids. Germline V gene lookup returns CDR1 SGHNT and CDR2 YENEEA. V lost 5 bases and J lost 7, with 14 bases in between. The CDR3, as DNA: TGTGCCAGCAGCCCGAAAATGACAGATGAAGCTTTCTTT. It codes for CASSPKMTDEAFF.

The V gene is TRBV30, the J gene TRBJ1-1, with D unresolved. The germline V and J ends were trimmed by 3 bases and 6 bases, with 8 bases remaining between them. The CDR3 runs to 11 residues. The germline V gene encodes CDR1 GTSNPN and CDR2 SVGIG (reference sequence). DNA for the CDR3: TGTGCCTGGAGGTACTCCTCTGAAGCTTTCTTT. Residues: CAWRYSSEAFF.

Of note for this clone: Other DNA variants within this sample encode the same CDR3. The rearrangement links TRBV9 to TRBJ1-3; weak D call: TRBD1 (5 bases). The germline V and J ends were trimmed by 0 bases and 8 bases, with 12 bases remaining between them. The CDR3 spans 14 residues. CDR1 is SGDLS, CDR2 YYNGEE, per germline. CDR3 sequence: CASSVGRGTDTIYF. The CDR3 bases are TGTGCCAGCAGCGTAGGTAGGGGAACAGACACCATATATTTT.

The CDR3 DNA is TGCAGCGTCCTGAGGGGGACTGAAGCTTTCTTT. Its translation is CSVLRGTEAFF. The chain joins TRBV29-1 to TRBJ1-1, with D possibly being TRBD1 (6 bases). V dropped 6 bases and J dropped 5 bases, with 10 bases sitting between them. The CDR3 contains 11 residues. Germline values: CDR1 SQVTM, CDR2 ANQGSEA.

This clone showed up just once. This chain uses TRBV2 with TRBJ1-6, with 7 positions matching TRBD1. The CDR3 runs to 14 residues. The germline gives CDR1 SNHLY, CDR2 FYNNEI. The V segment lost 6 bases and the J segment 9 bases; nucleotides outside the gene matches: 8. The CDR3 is CASRGDSGLSPLHF. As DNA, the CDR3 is TGTGCCAGCAGGGGGGACAGTGGGCTTTCACCCCTCCACTTT.

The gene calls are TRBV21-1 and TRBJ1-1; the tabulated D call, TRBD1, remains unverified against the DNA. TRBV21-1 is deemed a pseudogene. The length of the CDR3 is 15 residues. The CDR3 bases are TGTGCCAGCAGCAAGGGGCAAACACCGAACACTGAAGCTTTCTTT. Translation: CASSKGQTPNTEAFF.

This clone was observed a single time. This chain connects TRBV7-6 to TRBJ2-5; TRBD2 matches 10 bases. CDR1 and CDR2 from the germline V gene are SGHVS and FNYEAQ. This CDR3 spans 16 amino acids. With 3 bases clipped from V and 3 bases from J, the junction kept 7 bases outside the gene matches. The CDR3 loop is CASSFRPSGGEETQYF. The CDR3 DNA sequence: TGTGCCAGCAGCTTTAGGCCTAGCGGGGGCGAAGAGACCCAGTACTTC.

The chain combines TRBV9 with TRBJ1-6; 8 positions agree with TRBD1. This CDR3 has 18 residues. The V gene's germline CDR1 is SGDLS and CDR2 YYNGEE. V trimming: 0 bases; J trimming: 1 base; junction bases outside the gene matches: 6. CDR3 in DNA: TGTGCCAGCAGCGTAGGACAGGGGATTGCGTCCTATAATTCACCCCTCCACTTT. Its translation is CASSVGQGIASYNSPLHF.

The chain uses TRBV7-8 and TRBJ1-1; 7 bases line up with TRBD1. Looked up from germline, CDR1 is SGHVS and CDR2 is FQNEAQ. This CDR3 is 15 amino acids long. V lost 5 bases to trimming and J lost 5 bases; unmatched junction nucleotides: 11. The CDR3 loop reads CASSNDPNRGTEAFF. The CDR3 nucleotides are TGTGCCAGCAGCAACGATCCTAACAGGGGTACTGAAGCTTTCTTT.

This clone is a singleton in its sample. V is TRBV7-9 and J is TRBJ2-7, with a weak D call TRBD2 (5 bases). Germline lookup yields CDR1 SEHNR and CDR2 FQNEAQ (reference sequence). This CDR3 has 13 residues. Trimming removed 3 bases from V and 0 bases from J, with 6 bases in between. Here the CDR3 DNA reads TGTGCCAGCAGCTTGACTAACTCCTACGAGCAGTACTTC. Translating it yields CASSLTNSYEQYF.

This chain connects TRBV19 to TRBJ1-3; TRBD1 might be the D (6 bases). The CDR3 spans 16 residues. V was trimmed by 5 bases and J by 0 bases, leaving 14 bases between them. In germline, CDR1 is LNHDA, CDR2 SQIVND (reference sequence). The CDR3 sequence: CASSVGQQHSGNTIYF. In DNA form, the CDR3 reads TGTGCCAGTAGTGTGGGACAACAACACTCTGGAAACACCATATATTTT.

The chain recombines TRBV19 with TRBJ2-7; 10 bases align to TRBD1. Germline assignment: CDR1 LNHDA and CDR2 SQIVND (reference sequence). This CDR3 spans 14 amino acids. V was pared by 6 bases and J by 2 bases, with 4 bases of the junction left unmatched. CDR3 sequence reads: CASSPGQGTYEQYV. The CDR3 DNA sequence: TGTGCCAGTAGCCCGGGACAGGGGACCTACGAGCAGTACGTC.

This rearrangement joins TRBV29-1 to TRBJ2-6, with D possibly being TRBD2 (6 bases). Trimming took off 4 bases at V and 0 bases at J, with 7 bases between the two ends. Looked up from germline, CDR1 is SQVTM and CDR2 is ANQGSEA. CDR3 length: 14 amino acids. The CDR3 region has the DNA TGCAGCGTTGGCGGGGCCTCTGGGGCCAACGTCCTGACTTTC. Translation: CSVGGASGANVLTF.

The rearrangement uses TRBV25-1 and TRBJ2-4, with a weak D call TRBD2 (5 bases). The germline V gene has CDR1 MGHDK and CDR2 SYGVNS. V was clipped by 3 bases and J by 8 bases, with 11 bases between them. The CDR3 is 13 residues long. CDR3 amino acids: CASSESGTDIQYF. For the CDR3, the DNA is TGTGCCAGCAGTGAGTCGGGAACCGACATTCAGTACTTC.

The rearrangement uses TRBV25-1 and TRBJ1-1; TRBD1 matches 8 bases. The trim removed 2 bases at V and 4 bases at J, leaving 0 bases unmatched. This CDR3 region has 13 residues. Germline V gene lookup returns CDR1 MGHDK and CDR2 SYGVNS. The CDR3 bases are TGTGCCAGCAGTGAACAGGGGGCCACTGAAGCTTTCTTT. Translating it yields CASSEQGATEAFF.

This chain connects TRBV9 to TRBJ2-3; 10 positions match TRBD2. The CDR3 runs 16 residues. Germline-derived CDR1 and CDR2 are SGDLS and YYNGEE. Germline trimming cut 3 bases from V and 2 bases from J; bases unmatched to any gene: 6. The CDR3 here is CASSESSGGLTDTQYF. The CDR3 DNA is TGTGCCAGCAGCGAATCTAGCGGGGGCCTCACAGATACGCAGTATTTT. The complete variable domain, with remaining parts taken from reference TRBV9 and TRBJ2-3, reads DSGVTQTPKHLITATGQRVTLRCSPRSGDLSVYWYQQSLDQGLQFLIQYYNGEERAKGNILERFSAQQFPDLHSELNLSSLELGDSALYFCASSESSGGLTDTQYFGPGTRLTVL.

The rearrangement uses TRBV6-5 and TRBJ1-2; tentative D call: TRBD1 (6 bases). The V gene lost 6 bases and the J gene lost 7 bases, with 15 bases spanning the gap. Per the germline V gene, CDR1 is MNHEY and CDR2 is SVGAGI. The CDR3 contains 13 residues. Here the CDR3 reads CASSPDSYVGYTF. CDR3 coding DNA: TGTGCCAGCAGCCCGGACAGTTACGTTGGCTACACCTTC.

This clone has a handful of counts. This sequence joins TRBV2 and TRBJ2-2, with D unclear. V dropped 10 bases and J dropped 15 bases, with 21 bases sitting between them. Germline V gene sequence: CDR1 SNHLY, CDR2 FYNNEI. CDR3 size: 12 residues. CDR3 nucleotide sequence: TGTGCCACCCGGTCTGATGGGCCGGTGATGTTTTTT. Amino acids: CATRSDGPVMFF.

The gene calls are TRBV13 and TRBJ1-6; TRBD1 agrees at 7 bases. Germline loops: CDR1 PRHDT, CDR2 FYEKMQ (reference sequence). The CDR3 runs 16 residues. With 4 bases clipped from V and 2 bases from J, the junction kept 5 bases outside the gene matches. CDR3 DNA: TGTGCCAGCAGCTCACAGGGGACGACCTATAATTCACCCCTCCACTTT. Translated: CASSSQGTTYNSPLHF.

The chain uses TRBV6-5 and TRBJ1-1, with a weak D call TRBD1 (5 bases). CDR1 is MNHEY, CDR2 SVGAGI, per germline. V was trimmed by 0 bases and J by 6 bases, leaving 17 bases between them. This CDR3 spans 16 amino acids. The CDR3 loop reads CASSYSSGTLGAEAFF. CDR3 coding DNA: TGTGCCAGCAGTTACTCTTCCGGGACTTTAGGCGCTGAAGCTTTCTTT.

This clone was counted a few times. CDR3 residues: CARSLGPDREYEQYF. Written as DNA, the CDR3 is TGTGCCAGAAGCTTGGGCCCGGACAGGGAATACGAGCAGTACTTC. The rearrangement uses TRBV5-3 and TRBJ2-7; 8 bases line up with TRBD1. TRBV5-3 counts as an open reading frame of uncertain function. J was trimmed by 4 bases and V by 0 bases; bases with no gene match: 6. The CDR3 is made up of 15 amino acids.